The sequence of this T cell receptor (beta chain) was determined in a study of blood T cells in healthy people across ages. Notes on the study in general: Estimates of diversity drawn from one million T cells were considered underestimates.

Sample-barcoded 5' priming and a J-beta primer mix drove a second PCR of 7 to 11 cycles. TCRdb analysed the 5' RACE reads with MiXCR anew, one entry per CDR3 protein. The sample has about 720,000 distinct CDR3 sequences, about 20% seen once. In regard to this clonotype: As yet, its antigen is unknown.

Specimen: blood. This TCR derives from a man between 65 and 79 years old in good health.

This chain's CDR3 is CSARDGQRAFF. The CDR3, as DNA: TGCAGTGCTAGAGACGGCCAGCGGGCTTTCTTT. V usage is TRBV20-1 and J usage is TRBJ1-1; D is ambiguous. The V gene's germline CDR1 is DFQATT and CDR2 SNEGSKA (reference sequence). This CDR3 region has 11 residues. The V gene lost 0 bases and the J gene lost 11 bases, with 10 bases spanning the gap.